These T cell receptor beta chains were read from a single sample in a study of immune cell composition in non-small cell lung cancer. Clones were read by immunoSEQ multiplex PCR, and TCRdb kept only the in-frame ones, dropping some. The sample comprises about 3,700 clones, approximately 74% of which are singletons, and about 7.8% rests with the top ten. The specimen was lung tumor tissue. All receptors come from a human donor with non-small cell lung cancer. CDR3s include the opening cysteine and the closing phenylalanine or tryptophan. Fields, in order: D gene, V gene, clone size, J gene, CDR3 DNA, CDR3 protein. D genes are given only for firm matches. Expanded clones are given a class, and other clones once, few, many or no size at all.

TRBD2	TRBV9	once	TRBJ2-1	TGTGCCAGCAGCGGACGACTAGCGGGCGATGAGCAGTTCTTC	CASSGRLAGDEQFF
.	TRBV7-6	.	TRBJ2-5	TGTGCCAGCAGCCCCAGGGGCCTGACGGGTTCCGAGACCCAGTACTTC	CASSPRGLTGSETQYF
TRBD1	TRBV11-2	few	TRBJ1-2	TGTGCCAGCCAACAGGACAGGGGATTGGACTATGGCTACACCTTC	CASQQDRGLDYGYTF
TRBD1	TRBV2	.	TRBJ2-7	TGTGCCAGCCCGAGGGACAGGAGCTCCTACGAGCAGTACTTC	CASPRDRSSYEQYF
TRBD2	TRBV5-5	.	TRBJ2-1	TGTGCCAGCAGCCTCGGGGCGGGGGTGGGAACGAGTAATGAGCAGTTCTTC	CASSLGAGVGTSNEQFF
.	TRBV4-3	.	TRBJ1-1	TGCGCCAGCACCCGAGGAGGGGGGGAGGGTGAAGCTTTCTTT	CASTRGGGEGEAFF
TRBD1	TRBV19	.	TRBJ2-1	TGTGCCACCTCTAGGGGTTCTGGACAGGGGCAGTTCTTC	CATSRGSGQGQFF
.	TRBV6-6	few	TRBJ2-7	TGTGCCAGCAGTTACGAGGGGGACGAGCAGTACTTC	CASSYEGDEQYF
.	TRBV7-7	.	TRBJ2-2	TGTGCTAGCAGCTTAGATGCGACAGGTCCTTTCACCGGGGAGCTGTTTTTT	CASSLDATGPFTGELFF
.	TRBV15	.	TRBJ1-4	TGTGCCACCAGCAGGGGGGTAACCGGGACAAGTAATGAAAAACTGTTTTTT	CATSRGVTGTSNEKLFF
.	TRBV7-9	large	TRBJ2-1	TGTGCCAGCAGCTTAGCGCTAAAAGCCAATGAGCAGTTCTTC	CASSLALKANEQFF
TRBD2	TRBV4-1	.	TRBJ2-5	TGCGCCAGCAGCCACGGACTAGCGGGCTTACTAGAGACCCAGTACTTC	CASSHGLAGLLETQYF
TRBD1	TRBV7-3	.	TRBJ2-3	TGTGCCAGCAGCCCACAGGGGACAGGGCCAGATACGCAGTATTTT	CASSPQGTGPDTQYF
.	TRBV11-2	few	TRBJ2-1	TGTGCCAGCAGCCTGTGGCGGGGGCTGGGCGATGAGCAGTTCTTC	CASSLWRGLGDEQFF
TRBD1	TRBV4-1	.	TRBJ2-7	TGCGCCAGCAGCCAAGTCGAGACAGGGACCTACGAGCAGTACTTC	CASSQVETGTYEQYF
.	TRBV7-2	once	TRBJ2-2	TGTGCCAGCAGCCCCATGCCCGGGAGCACCGGGGAGCTGTTTTTT	CASSPMPGSTGELFF
.	TRBV4-3	.	TRBJ2-1	TGCGCCAGCAGCCAAGAGGTACAAACTAGCCGCTACAATGAGCAGTTCTTC	CASSQEVQTSRYNEQFF
.	TRBV6-6	few	TRBJ2-5	TGTGCCAGCCGCGAGGAGACCCAGTACTTC	CASREETQYF
.	TRBV19	.	TRBJ2-7	TGTGCCAGTAGTACAGGGGACTACTCCTACGAGCAGTACTTC	CASSTGDYSYEQYF
.	TRBV11-2	.	TRBJ2-3	TGTGCCAGCAGCTTAGTGTTCCCGGCTAGCAGGAATAGCACAGATACGCAGTATTTT	CASSLVFPASRNSTDTQYF
TRBD1	TRBV7-2	.	TRBJ2-7	TGTGCCAGCAGCTCAGGGGGCCCCTACGAGCAGTACTTC	CASSSGGPYEQYF
TRBD1	TRBV4-3	.	TRBJ2-7	TGCGCCAGCAGCCAAGACTGGGACAGGGGTTACGAGCAGTACTTC	CASSQDWDRGYEQYF
TRBD1	TRBV11-3	.	TRBJ2-2	TGTGCCAGCAGCCCTCCACCGGGACAGGGTGTAAACATCGGGGAGCTGTTTTTT	CASSPPPGQGVNIGELFF
.	TRBV5-1	.	TRBJ1-6	TGCGCCAGCAGCTTGAGTGGACAACATAATTCACCCCTCCACTTT	CASSLSGQHNSPLHF
TRBD1	TRBV4-2	.	TRBJ1-2	TGTGCCAGCAGCCCCCTGGGACAGTTAGACTATGGCTACACCTTC	CASSPLGQLDYGYTF
.	TRBV9	.	TRBJ2-5	TGTGCCAGCAGCCTAGGCGGGAATTATCAAGAGACCCAGTACTTC	CASSLGGNYQETQYF
.	TRBV5-1	.	TRBJ2-5	TGCGCCAGCAGCCCCGGGGGAGCAGGGGGAGAGACCCAGTACTTC	CASSPGGAGGETQYF